Below, 3 T cell receptor beta chains from the same sample are listed, as sequenced in a study of CDR3 diversity in severe acne. Each CDR3 protein is one row after TCRdb ran MiXCR on the PCR reads. The data hold under 100,000 distinct CDR3 sequences, with over 45% observed a single time. Sequencing used blood. These receptors were obtained from a male donor in good health, serving as a control.

Regarding this clonotype: Here the CDR3 omits its conserved ending phenylalanine or tryptophan, so a read error is the likely source. This sequence joins TRBV29-1 and TRBJ2-5; D not resolved. V was pared by 3 bases and J by 0 bases, with 8 bases between. This CDR3 has 13 amino acids. The germline V gene has CDR1 SQVTM and CDR2 ANQGSEA. DNA for the CDR3: TGCAGCGTTGACAAGGCCTACCAAGAGACCCAGTACCTT. The encoded protein is CSVDKAYQETQYL.

The chain couples TRBV6-5 to TRBJ1-5, with unresolved D. The V and J ends lost 5 bases and 2 bases respectively, with 10 bases between them. The CDR3 has 14 residues. Germline V gene data show CDR1 as MNHEY and CDR2 as SVGAGI. Written as DNA, the CDR3 is TGTGCCAGCAGTGCCGGGCCTGGCAATCAGCCCCAGCATTTT. It translates to CASSAGPGNQPQHF.

As concerns this clonotype: A read error may explain this, as a much larger clone is one base away. The rearrangement joins TRBV24-1 to TRBJ1-5, with 7 bases lining up with TRBD1. Per the germline V gene, CDR1 is KGHDR and CDR2 is SFDVKD. This CDR3 comprises 17 residues. After removal of 4 bases from V and 1 base from J, the junction contained 9 bases not matched to a gene. Here the CDR3 DNA reads TGTGCCACCAGTGACTCCCGACAGGGCAGGAGCAATCAGCCCCAGCATTTT. This translates into CATSDSRQGRSNQPQHF.